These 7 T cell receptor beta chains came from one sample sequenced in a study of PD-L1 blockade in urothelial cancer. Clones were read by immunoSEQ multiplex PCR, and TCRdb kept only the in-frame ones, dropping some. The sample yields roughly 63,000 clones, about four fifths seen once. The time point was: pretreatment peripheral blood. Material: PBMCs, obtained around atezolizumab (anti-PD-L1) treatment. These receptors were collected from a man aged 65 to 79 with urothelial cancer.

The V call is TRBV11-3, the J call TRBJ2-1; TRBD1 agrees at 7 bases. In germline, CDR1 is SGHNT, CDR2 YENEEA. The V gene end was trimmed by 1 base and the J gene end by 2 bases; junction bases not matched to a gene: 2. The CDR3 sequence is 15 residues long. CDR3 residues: CASSLGQGPYNEQFF. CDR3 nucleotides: TGTGCCAGCAGCTTAGGACAGGGCCCCTACAATGAGCAGTTCTTC.

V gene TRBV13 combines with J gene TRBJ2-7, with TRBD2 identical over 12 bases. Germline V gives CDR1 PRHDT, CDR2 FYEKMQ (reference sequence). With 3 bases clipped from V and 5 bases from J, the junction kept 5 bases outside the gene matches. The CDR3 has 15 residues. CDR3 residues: CASSFGLAGSNEQYF. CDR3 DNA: TGTGCCAGCAGCTTCGGACTAGCGGGATCCAACGAGCAGTACTTC.

The CDR3 is CASSPPGGWNQPQHF. CDR3 coding DNA: TGTGCCAGCAGTCCCCCAGGGGGATGGAATCAGCCCCAGCATTTT. The chain employs TRBV27 and TRBJ1-5, with TRBD1 matching 7 bases. With 5 bases clipped from V and 4 bases from J, the junction kept 8 bases outside the gene matches. Looked up from germline, CDR1 is MNHEY and CDR2 is SMNVEV (reference sequence). The CDR3 extends over 15 amino acids.

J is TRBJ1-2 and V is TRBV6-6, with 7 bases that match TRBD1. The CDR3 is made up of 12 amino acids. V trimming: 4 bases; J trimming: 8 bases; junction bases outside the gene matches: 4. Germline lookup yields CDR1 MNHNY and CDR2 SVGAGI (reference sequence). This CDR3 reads CASSSTTGGYTF. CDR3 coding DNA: TGTGCCAGCAGTTCCACGACAGGGGGCTACACCTTC.

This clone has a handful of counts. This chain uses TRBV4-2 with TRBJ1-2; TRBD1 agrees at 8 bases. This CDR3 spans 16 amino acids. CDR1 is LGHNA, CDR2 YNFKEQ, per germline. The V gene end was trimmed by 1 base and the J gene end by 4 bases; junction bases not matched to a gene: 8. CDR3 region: CASSQAETGDFYGYTF. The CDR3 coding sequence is TGTGCCAGCAGCCAAGCCGAGACAGGGGATTTCTATGGCTACACCTTC.

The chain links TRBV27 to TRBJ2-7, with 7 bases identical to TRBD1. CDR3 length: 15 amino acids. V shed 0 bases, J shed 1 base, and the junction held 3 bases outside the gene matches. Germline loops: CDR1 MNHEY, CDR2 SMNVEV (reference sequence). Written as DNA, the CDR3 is TGTGCCAGCAGTTTATCAGGGGGCGAATCCTACGAGCAGTACTTC. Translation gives CASSLSGGESYEQYF.

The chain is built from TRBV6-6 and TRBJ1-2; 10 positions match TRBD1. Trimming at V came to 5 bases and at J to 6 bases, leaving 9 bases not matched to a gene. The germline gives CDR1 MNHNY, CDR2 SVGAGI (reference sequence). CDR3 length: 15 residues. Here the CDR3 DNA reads TGTGCCAGCAGTCACCCCCGACAGGGGGCGAATGGCTACACCTTC. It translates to CASSHPRQGANGYTF.